This T cell receptor beta chain was sequenced in a study of tumor-infiltrating lymphocytes in primary liver carcinoma. Study information: All lesions had stage T1-T3 N0M0 and about 4 to 11 cm widths.

Alongside blood RNA obtained from unsorted whole blood, germline DNA was also extracted. They drew about 4 milliliters of peripheral blood before surgery. The V gene's germline CDR1 is SGHAT and CDR2 FQNNGV. V lost 6 bases and J 7 bases, leaving 16 bases between the germline ends. The CDR3 length is 13 residues. General study findings and limits: The 250 largest clones made up significantly more of tumor than blood repertoires (p = 0.039). Relative to tumor region pairs, the tumor-adjacent and tumor-blood pairs showed overlap that was lower.

Synthesis of TCR beta cDNA was carried out from 450 to 650 ng total RNA with a constant-region primer. What produced the TCR beta libraries was three nested multiplex PCR rounds using slightly modified ARM-PCR. It was with TRBV1-TRBV30 forward primers and a C-beta reverse primer that the first two PCR rounds were run, at around 10 cycles each. A single record per CDR3 protein comes from TCRdb applying MiXCR to the multiplex PCR reads. This table has 300,000 to 400,000 distinct CDR3 sequences, approximately 64% appearing once. In the case of this clonotype: Antigen specificity is unknown.

This receptor was taken from a man aged 40-49 years with primary liver carcinoma and hepatitis B virus infection. What was sequenced was peripheral blood. The V and J genes are TRBV11-2 and TRBJ2-7; D not resolved. CDR3 sequence reads: CASSSARMEEQYF. CDR3 DNA sequence: TGTGCCAGCAGTTCCGCCAGGATGGAGGAGCAGTACTTC.